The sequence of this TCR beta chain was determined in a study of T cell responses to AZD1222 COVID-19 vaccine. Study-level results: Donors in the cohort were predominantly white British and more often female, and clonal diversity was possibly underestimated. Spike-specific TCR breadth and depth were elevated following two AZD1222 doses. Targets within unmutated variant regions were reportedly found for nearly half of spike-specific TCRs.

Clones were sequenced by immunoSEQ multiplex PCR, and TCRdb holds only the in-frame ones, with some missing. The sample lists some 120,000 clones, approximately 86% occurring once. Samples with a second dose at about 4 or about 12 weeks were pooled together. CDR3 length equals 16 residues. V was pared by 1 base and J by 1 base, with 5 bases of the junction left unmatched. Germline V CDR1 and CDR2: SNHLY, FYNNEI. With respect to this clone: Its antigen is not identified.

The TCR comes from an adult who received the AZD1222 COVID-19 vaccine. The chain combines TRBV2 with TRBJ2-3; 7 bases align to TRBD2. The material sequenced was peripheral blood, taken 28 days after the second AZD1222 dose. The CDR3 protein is CASSEGGLAGTDTQYF. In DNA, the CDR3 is TGTGCCAGCAGTGAAGGAGGGCTAGCGGGCACAGATACGCAGTATTTT.